This T cell receptor (beta chain) was sequenced for a study of shared clonotypes between healthy human individuals. The study's findings and limits: Some naive CD4 clonotypes, around 5%, turned up in common across a handful of donors.

The CDR3 covers 14 residues. The V end lost 6 bases, the J end lost 2 bases, and 14 bases lay between the germline ends. CDR1 and CDR2 (germline): MNHNS, SASEGT. TCRdb's copy holds only in-frame clones and misses some; the assay was immunoSEQ multiplex PCR. The sample includes around 1,100,000 clones, roughly 80% of them seen just once. As to this clone: Its antigen is currently unknown.

This sequence joins TRBV6-1 and TRBJ2-7, with D unclear. Sequenced input: memory CD4+ T cells from PBMCs. As to subset: CD45RA-negative fraction. The TCR originated in a man between 18 and 29 years old in good health. Some clones in this sample may be carry-over from other donors' samples. The CDR3 nucleotides are TGTGCCAGCAGCATGCAACAAGGGCCCTACGAGCAGTACTTC. Amino acid sequence: CASSMQQGPYEQYF.